These T cell receptor beta chains were read from a single sample in a study of cytomegalovirus exposure and HLA in healthy donors. TCRdb's copy holds only in-frame clones and misses some; the assay was immunoSEQ multiplex PCR. This repertoire shows about 160,000 clones, about 80% found once; its top ten account for 2.1%. The sequencing input was PBMCs. The receptors were gathered from a man in his forties in good health and CMV-seronegative. Both conserved end residues are part of each CDR3. The D gene is left open where the match is weak. The size field is filled for only some rows; it gives once, few, many or a size class.

size: .; J: TRBJ2-3; D: TRBD2; V: TRBV5-4; DNA: TGTGCCAGCAGCTTGGGTGCGGGACTAGCGGGTACAGATACGCAGTATTTT; CDR3: CASSLGAGLAGTDTQYF
size: .; J: TRBJ2-2; D: TRBD2; V: TRBV6-6; DNA: TGTGCCAGCAGGACTAGCGGGGGCCGGGGGGAGCTGTTTTTT; CDR3: CASRTSGGRGELFF
size: .; J: TRBJ2-7; D: .; V: TRBV5-4; DNA: TGTGCCAGCAGCTTGGGCCCCCCGGACAGTGGTTACGAGCAGTACTTC; CDR3: CASSLGPPDSGYEQYF
size: .; J: TRBJ2-7; D: .; V: TRBV5-4; DNA: TGTGCCAGCAGCTCGGAAATAGCGGTACGCTCCTACGAGCAGTACTTC; CDR3: CASSSEIAVRSYEQYF
size: .; J: TRBJ2-7; D: TRBD1; V: TRBV28; DNA: TGTGCCAGCAGTCTACCGGGACAGGGGACCTACGAGCAGTACTTC; CDR3: CASSLPGQGTYEQYF
size: .; J: TRBJ1-5; D: .; V: TRBV28; DNA: TGTGCCAGCCACACAGGGTACCAGCCCCAGCATTTT; CDR3: CASHTGYQPQHF
size: few; J: TRBJ2-6; D: .; V: TRBV6-5; DNA: TGTGCCAGTTTTGCAGGGGCTGGGGCCAACGTCCTGACTTTC; CDR3: CASFAGAGANVLTF
size: few; J: TRBJ2-7; D: .; V: TRBV7-9; DNA: TGTGCCAGCAGCATTTCCGGGAGCCAGTACGGCGAGCAGTACTTC; CDR3: CASSISGSQYGEQYF
size: .; J: TRBJ1-1; D: .; V: TRBV27; DNA: TGTGCCAGCAGCTGGGCCGGCAGGGGCGGAGCTTTCTTT; CDR3: CASSWAGRGGAFF
size: .; J: TRBJ1-4; D: .; V: TRBV15; DNA: TGTGCCACCAGCAGGGGCCCCAGGGAAGGAGAAGAAAAACTGTTTTTT; CDR3: CATSRGPREGEEKLFF
size: .; J: TRBJ1-2; D: .; V: TRBV30; DNA: TGTGCCTGGAGTGTAGGAGCTAACTATGGCTACACCTTC; CDR3: CAWSVGANYGYTF
size: .; J: TRBJ1-4; D: TRBD1; V: TRBV5-1; DNA: TGCGCCAGCAGAGGGGACAGGCGAGGTAATGAAAAACTGTTTTTT; CDR3: CASRGDRRGNEKLFF
size: few; J: TRBJ2-7; D: TRBD1; V: TRBV7-2; DNA: TGTGCCAGCAGTCCCGACAGGGGTGATTCCTACGAGCAGTACTTC; CDR3: CASSPDRGDSYEQYF
size: .; J: TRBJ2-3; D: TRBD1; V: TRBV28; DNA: TGTGCCACCCTGACAGGGGGCCTTAGCACAGATACGCAGTATTTT; CDR3: CATLTGGLSTDTQYF
size: .; J: TRBJ2-7; D: .; V: TRBV7-2; DNA: TGTGCCAGCAGCTTAATTTTGTCTCGCTTGCAGGGCGCTCCAGAGCAGTACTTC; CDR3: CASSLILSRLQGAPEQYF
size: .; J: TRBJ2-5; D: .; V: TRBV5-5; DNA: TGTGCCAGCAGCTTGATCTGGCAGCCGGGTGGGACCCAGTACTTC; CDR3: CASSLIWQPGGTQYF
size: .; J: TRBJ2-4; D: TRBD1; V: TRBV4-1; DNA: TGCGCCAGCAGCCAAGTCGGACAGGGGGCCAAAAACATTCAGTACTTC; CDR3: CASSQVGQGAKNIQYF
size: .; J: TRBJ2-5; D: .; V: TRBV10-2; DNA: TGCACCACCTCTGAGGCAGAGACCCAGTACTTC; CDR3: CTTSEAETQYF
size: .; J: TRBJ1-5; D: .; V: TRBV28; DNA: TGTGCCAGCAGGACACTGACAGGTATTCTTAGCAATCAGCCCCAGCATTTT; CDR3: CASRTLTGILSNQPQHF
size: .; J: TRBJ2-2; D: TRBD2; V: TRBV9; DNA: TGTGCCAGCAGCGGAAGCCCGCTCGCTCCCCGGGAGGGGACCGGGGAGCTGTTTTTT; CDR3: CASSGSPLAPREGTGELFF
size: .; J: TRBJ2-1; D: TRBD2; V: TRBV4-2; DNA: TGTGCCAGCACCCCGGGGGGAGGGCCCTACAATGAGCAGTTCTTC; CDR3: CASTPGGGPYNEQFF
size: few; J: TRBJ2-3; D: .; V: TRBV13; DNA: TGTGCCAGCAGCGAGAGTACAGATACGCAGTATTTT; CDR3: CASSESTDTQYF
size: few; J: TRBJ2-7; D: TRBD1; V: TRBV13; DNA: TGTGCCAGCAGCGCAGGACAGGGGACCTACGAGCAGTACTTC; CDR3: CASSAGQGTYEQYF
size: .; J: TRBJ2-6; D: .; V: TRBV11-2; DNA: TGTGCCAGCAGCTTACATGTCTCTGGGGCCAACGTCCTGACTTTC; CDR3: CASSLHVSGANVLTF
size: .; J: TRBJ2-1; D: TRBD2; V: TRBV19; DNA: TGTGCCAGTAGCCGGGTTCTAGCGGGACCTGAGCAGTTCTTC; CDR3: CASSRVLAGPEQFF
size: .; J: TRBJ1-2; D: TRBD1; V: TRBV19; DNA: TGTGCCACCACAGCCCGGGACAGGGTTTCATATGGCTACACCTTC; CDR3: CATTARDRVSYGYTF
size: few; J: TRBJ2-2; D: TRBD2; V: TRBV28; DNA: TGTGCCAGCAGTACCCGAAATACGAGGACTAGCGTATGGGAGCTGTTTTTT; CDR3: CASSTRNTRTSVWELFF
size: .; J: TRBJ2-7; D: .; V: TRBV4-3; DNA: TGCGCCAGCAGCCAAGACAGGACAGTCTACGAGCAGTACTTC; CDR3: CASSQDRTVYEQYF
size: .; J: TRBJ1-1; D: .; V: TRBV5-1; DNA: TGCGCCAGCAGCTTGGGACAGTCAGCTTTCTTT; CDR3: CASSLGQSAFF
size: .; J: TRBJ2-1; D: TRBD2; V: TRBV15; DNA: TGTGCCACCAGCAGAGATCGGACTAGCGGTAAGCAGTTCTTC; CDR3: CATSRDRTSGKQFF
size: .; J: TRBJ2-1; D: TRBD2; V: TRBV4-3; DNA: TGCGCCAGCAGCCGAAGCGGGACTGATAGGAATGAGCAGTTCTTC; CDR3: CASSRSGTDRNEQFF
size: .; J: TRBJ2-3; D: TRBD1; V: TRBV19; DNA: TGTGCCAGTAGCTCTAAGGGGGCGGACACAGATACGCAGTATTTT; CDR3: CASSSKGADTDTQYF
size: once; J: TRBJ2-7; D: TRBD1; V: TRBV6-5; DNA: TGTGCCAGCACTCAGGACAGGCGATCCTACGAGCAGTACTTC; CDR3: CASTQDRRSYEQYF
size: .; J: TRBJ2-1; D: TRBD2; V: TRBV28; DNA: TGTGCCATCCTCGGCGGCGGGAGTAGAGGCTATGAGCAGTTCTTC; CDR3: CAILGGGSRGYEQFF
size: .; J: TRBJ2-7; D: .; V: TRBV15; DNA: TGTGCCACCAGCAGAGAGCCCGGCTACGAGCAGTACTTC; CDR3: CATSREPGYEQYF
size: .; J: TRBJ1-5; D: TRBD1; V: TRBV28; DNA: TGTGCCAGCAGCCGAGGGGACAGGGAGATTCAGCCCCAGCATTTT; CDR3: CASSRGDREIQPQHF
size: .; J: TRBJ1-4; D: .; V: TRBV4-1; DNA: TGCGCCAGCAGCCAAGATTCAGGGAGGGTTGAAAAACTGTTTTTT; CDR3: CASSQDSGRVEKLFF
size: once; J: TRBJ2-5; D: .; V: TRBV4-2; DNA: TGTGCCAGCAGCCAAGAACGGTCAGGAGGGCCGGGGGAGCAGTACTTC; CDR3: CASSQERSGGPGEQYF
size: once; J: TRBJ1-5; D: TRBD1; V: TRBV19; DNA: TGTGCCAGTAGTAGATTTCGGGACAGGGGGCGAAATCAGCCCCAGCATTTT; CDR3: CASSRFRDRGRNQPQHF
size: .; J: TRBJ2-1; D: .; V: TRBV11-3; DNA: TGTGCCAGCAGCACCGGGGACAATGAGCAGTTCTTC; CDR3: CASSTGDNEQFF
size: .; J: TRBJ1-5; D: .; V: TRBV6-1; DNA: TGTGCCAGCAGTGTCCAGGGTTTTCAGCCCCAGCATTTT; CDR3: CASSVQGFQPQHF
size: .; J: TRBJ2-7; D: TRBD2; V: TRBV4-1; DNA: TGCGCCAGCAGTTCGATGGGACTAGCGGGAGGGAACCGCTACGAGCAGTACTTC; CDR3: CASSSMGLAGGNRYEQYF
size: .; J: TRBJ2-1; D: TRBD2; V: TRBV7-9; DNA: TGTGCCAGCAGCTTAGGATTAGCGGGAGGGCGCAATGAGCAGTTCTTC; CDR3: CASSLGLAGGRNEQFF
size: .; J: TRBJ2-3; D: TRBD1; V: TRBV29-1; DNA: TGCAGCGTGGCCCCCAAGGGGGCGAGCACAGATACGCAGTATTTT; CDR3: CSVAPKGASTDTQYF
size: .; J: TRBJ1-1; D: .; V: TRBV19; DNA: TGTGCCAGTAGGAACCTATTTGAGGCTTTCTTT; CDR3: CASRNLFEAFF
size: few; J: TRBJ2-4; D: TRBD2; V: TRBV28; DNA: TGTGCCAGCAGTTTAACGGGGAAACCTAGGACTAGCGATGGGGGGCACTTC; CDR3: CASSLTGKPRTSDGGHF
size: once; J: TRBJ2-7; D: TRBD2; V: TRBV28; DNA: TGTGCCAGCAGGAGCGGGAGCTTCCACGAGCAGTACTTC; CDR3: CASRSGSFHEQYF
size: .; J: TRBJ1-5; D: .; V: TRBV6-1; DNA: TGTGCCAGCAGTGAAGCTCGGGGGCCCCAGCATTTT; CDR3: CASSEARGPQHF